Described below is a single TCR beta chain sequence and its context. The antigen is unknown. Sequencing used immunoSEQ multiplex PCR; TCRdb keeps in-frame clones, though not all of them. The table records roughly 100,000 clones, 70% to 90% of them present only once. This sample was included in a study of T cell responses to AZD1222 COVID-19 vaccine. Study results and limitations: There were mostly white British donors and more females than males, and clonal diversity was possibly underestimated.

This clonotype originated in an adult in good health. The sequencing here drew on peripheral blood, taken on day 0 of AZD1222 vaccination.

CDR3 region: CAWSVGGEQFF. CDR3 sequence (DNA): TGTGCCTGGAGTGTAGGGGGTGAGCAGTTCTTC. The J gene is TRBJ2-1, the V gene TRBV30, with TRBD1 as a possible D gene (6 bases). The CDR3 has 11 amino acids. Trimming removed 0 bases from V and 9 bases from J, with 6 bases in between. Germline assignment: CDR1 GTSNPN and CDR2 SVGIG (reference sequence).